What follows are 9 T cell receptor beta chains derived from one specimen sequenced in a study of response to subunit inactivated influenza vaccine (dated by TCRdb to 2017 to 2018). The method was RT-PCR. Sequencing used an Illumina HiSeq 2500. The public reads were reprocessed in TCRdb via fastp at Q25 and MiXCR, keeping in-frame beta chains. All rows with the same CDR3 protein become a single entry with the most common DNA and genes. The sample table records hundreds of thousands of distinct CDR3 sequences; approximately 15% of these occur just once. Jointly, the top ten make up approximately 7.6% of the sample. Source: PBMCs from blood, taken 14 to 15 days before vaccination. These receptor sequences come from a man between 50 and 59 years old who received an inactivated influenza vaccine. Donor details come from another sample of the same person, matched by shared clones.

This clonotype was counted only a few times. The V and J genes are TRBV19 and TRBJ2-7; possibly TRBD1 for D (6 bases). The V end lost 1 base, the J end lost 1 base, and 11 bases lay between the germline ends. This CDR3 spans 15 amino acids. CDR1 is LNHDA and CDR2 is SQIVND in the germline V gene (reference sequence). Here the CDR3 DNA reads TGTGCCAGTAGTATAGTCCCGACAGGATCCTACGAGCAGTACTTC. Its protein product is CASSIVPTGSYEQYF.

The rearrangement uses TRBV6-1 and TRBJ2-1; 12 positions agree with TRBD2. The J call may be faulty, since TRBJ2-7 better matches the DNA end. The CDR3 totals 16 residues. From germline, CDR1 is MNHNS and CDR2 SASEGT. The CDR3 region is CASSLAGGQIYNEQYF. The CDR3 bases are TGTGCCAGCAGTCTAGCGGGGGGGCAAATTTACAATGAGCAGTACTTC.

J is TRBJ2-3 and V is TRBV5-6; 7 bases map to TRBD1. V lost 1 base and J lost 4; bases outside the gene matches: 6. There are 15 residues in the CDR3. Germline V gene lookup returns CDR1 SGHDT and CDR2 YYEEEE. The CDR3 loop is CASSLRDRVADTQYF. In nucleotides, the CDR3 is TGTGCCAGCAGCTTGAGAGACAGGGTGGCAGATACGCAGTATTTT.

At least ten counts were recorded for this clonotype. The chain uses TRBV7-9 and TRBJ1-5, with D maybe TRBD1 (6 bases). The germline V gene has CDR1 SEHNR and CDR2 FQNEAQ (reference sequence). The CDR3 covers 13 residues. Trimming took off 5 bases at V and 7 bases at J, with 12 bases between the two ends. The CDR3 DNA reads TGTGCCAGCAGCACTCAACAGGGCCAGCCCCAGCATTTT. Translating gives CASSTQQGQPQHF.

CDR3 residues: CASSQSRGPTEQYF. The CDR3 DNA reads as TGTGCCAGCAGCCAATCCCGGGGACCAACCGAGCAGTACTTC. This chain links TRBV4-2 with TRBJ2-7; D is tentatively TRBD1 or TRBD2 (5 bases each). V dropped 2 bases and J dropped 6 bases, with 14 bases sitting between them. CDR3 size: 14 residues. Germline lookup yields CDR1 LGHNA and CDR2 YNFKEQ.

The sample holds many counts of this clonotype. The J gene is TRBJ2-7, the V gene TRBV7-8, with 9 positions matching TRBD1. The CDR3 sequence is 15 residues long. Germline V lookup: CDR1 SGHVS, CDR2 FQNEAQ. V was clipped by 5 bases and J by 2 bases; unmatched bases: 7. This CDR3 is CASSKRDRVAYEQYF. CDR3 DNA sequence: TGTGCCAGCAGCAAACGGGACAGGGTAGCCTACGAGCAGTACTTC.

The V and J genes are TRBV20-1 and TRBJ1-5; 7 bases match TRBD1. The length of the CDR3 is 17 residues. V lost 5 bases, J lost 2 bases, and 15 bases stayed unmatched. Germline V lookup: CDR1 DFQATT, CDR2 SNEGSKA (reference sequence). The CDR3 reads CSAEGTVAALGNQPQHF. The DNA for the CDR3 is TGCAGTGCTGAAGGGACAGTCGCCGCGCTTGGCAATCAGCCCCAGCATTTT.

This clonotype was counted ten times or more. The rearrangement joins TRBV12-3 or TRBV12-4 to TRBJ1-1; no firm D call. There are 14 residues in the CDR3. V was pared by 6 bases and J by 1 base, with 12 bases between. The CDR3 reads CASSPGRQNTEAFF. Here the CDR3 DNA reads TGTGCCAGCAGCCCCGGAAGACAGAACACTGAAGCTTTCTTT.

This clonotype was counted between two and nine times. CDR3 bases: TGTGCCACCAGCAGGATGGACAGGGAACAGCCCCAGCATTTT. This encodes CATSRMDREQPQHF. The chain employs TRBV15 and TRBJ1-5; 8 positions agree with TRBD1. The CDR3 runs to 14 residues. V shed 3 bases, J shed 7 bases, and the junction held 5 bases outside the gene matches. Per germline, CDR1 LNHNV and CDR2 YYDKDF (reference sequence).